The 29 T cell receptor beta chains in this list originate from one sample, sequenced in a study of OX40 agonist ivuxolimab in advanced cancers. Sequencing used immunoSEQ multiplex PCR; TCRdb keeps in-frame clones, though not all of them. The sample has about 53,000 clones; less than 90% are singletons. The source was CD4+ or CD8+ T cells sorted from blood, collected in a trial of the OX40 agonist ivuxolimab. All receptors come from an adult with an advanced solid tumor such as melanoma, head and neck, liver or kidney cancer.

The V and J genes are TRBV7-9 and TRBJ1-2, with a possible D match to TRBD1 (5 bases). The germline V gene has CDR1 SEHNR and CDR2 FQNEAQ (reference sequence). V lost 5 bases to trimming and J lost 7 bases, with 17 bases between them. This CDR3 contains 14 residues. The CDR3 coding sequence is TGTGCCAGCAGCAGACGGGGGACGACAGCTGGCTACACCTTC. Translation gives CASSRRGTTAGYTF.

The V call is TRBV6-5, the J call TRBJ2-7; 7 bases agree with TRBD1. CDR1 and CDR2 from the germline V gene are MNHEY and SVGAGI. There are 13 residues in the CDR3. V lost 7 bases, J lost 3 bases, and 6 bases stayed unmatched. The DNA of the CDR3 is TGTGCCAGCACCTGGGACAGCAACTACGAGCAGTACTTC. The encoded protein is CASTWDSNYEQYF.

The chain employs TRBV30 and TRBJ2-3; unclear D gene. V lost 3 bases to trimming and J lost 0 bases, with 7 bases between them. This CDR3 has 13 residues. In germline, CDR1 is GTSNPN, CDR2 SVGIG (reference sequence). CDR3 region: CAWRSSSTDTQYF. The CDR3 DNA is TGTGCCTGGAGATCGAGCAGCACAGATACGCAGTATTTT.

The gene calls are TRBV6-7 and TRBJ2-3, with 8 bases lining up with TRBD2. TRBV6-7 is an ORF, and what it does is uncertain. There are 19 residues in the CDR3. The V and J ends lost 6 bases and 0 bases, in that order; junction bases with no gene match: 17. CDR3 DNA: TGTGCCAGCAGCCCAGTTCTAGCGGGCCTCTCCTCTAGCACAGATACGCAGTATTTT. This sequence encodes CASSPVLAGLSSSTDTQYF.

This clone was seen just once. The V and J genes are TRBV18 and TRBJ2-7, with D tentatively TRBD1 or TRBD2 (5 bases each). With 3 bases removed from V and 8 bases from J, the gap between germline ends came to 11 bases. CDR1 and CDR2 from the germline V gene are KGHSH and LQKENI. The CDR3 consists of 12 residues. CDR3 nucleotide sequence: TGTGCCAGCTCACCGCCAGGGAGCCAGCAGTACTTC. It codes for CASSPPGSQQYF.

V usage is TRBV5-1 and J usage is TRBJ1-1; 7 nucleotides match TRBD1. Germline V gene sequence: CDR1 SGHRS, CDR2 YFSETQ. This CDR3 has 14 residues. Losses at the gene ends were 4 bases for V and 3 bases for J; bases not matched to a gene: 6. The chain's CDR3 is CASSLTGDDTEAFF. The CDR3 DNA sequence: TGCGCCAGCAGCCTTACAGGGGATGACACTGAAGCTTTCTTT.

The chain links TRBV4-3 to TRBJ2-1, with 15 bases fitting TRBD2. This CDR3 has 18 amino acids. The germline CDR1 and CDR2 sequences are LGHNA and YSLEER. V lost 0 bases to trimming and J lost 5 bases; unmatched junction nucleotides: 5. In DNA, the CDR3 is TGCGCCAGCAGCCAAGAATGGACTAGCGGGAGGGGGGACAATGAGCAGTTCTTC. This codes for CASSQEWTSGRGDNEQFF.

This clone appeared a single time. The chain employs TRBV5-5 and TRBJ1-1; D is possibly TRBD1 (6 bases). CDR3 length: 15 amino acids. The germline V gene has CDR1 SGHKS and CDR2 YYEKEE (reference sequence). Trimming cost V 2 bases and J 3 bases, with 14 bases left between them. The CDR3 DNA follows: TGTGCCAGCAGCTTTTCTGGGGGCCGAGACACTGAAGCTTTCTTT. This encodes CASSFSGGRDTEAFF.

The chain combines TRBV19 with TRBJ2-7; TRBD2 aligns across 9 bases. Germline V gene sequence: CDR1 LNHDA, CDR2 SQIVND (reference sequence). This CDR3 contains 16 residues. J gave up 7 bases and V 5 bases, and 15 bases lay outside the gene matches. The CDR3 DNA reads TGTGCCAGTAGTTCTCCTTCCTTAGCGGGAGCGGATGAGCAGTACTTC. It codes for CASSSPSLAGADEQYF.

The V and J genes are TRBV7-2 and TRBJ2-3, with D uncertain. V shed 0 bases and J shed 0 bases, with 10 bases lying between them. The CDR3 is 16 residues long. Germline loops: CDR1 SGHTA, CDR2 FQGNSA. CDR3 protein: CASSLAALLSTDTQYF. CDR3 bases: TGTGCCAGCAGCTTAGCGGCACTACTTAGCACAGATACGCAGTATTTT. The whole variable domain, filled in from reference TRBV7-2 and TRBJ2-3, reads GAGVSQSPSNKVTEKGKDVELRCDPISGHTALYWYRQSLGQGLEFLIYFQGNSAPDKSGLPSDRFSAERTGGSVSTLTIQRTQQEDSAVYLCASSLAALLSTDTQYFGPGTRLTVL.

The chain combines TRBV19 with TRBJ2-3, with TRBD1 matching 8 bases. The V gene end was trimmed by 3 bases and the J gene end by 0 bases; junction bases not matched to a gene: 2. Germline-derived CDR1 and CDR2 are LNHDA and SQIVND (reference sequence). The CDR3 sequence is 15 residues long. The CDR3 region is CASSISGGSTDTQYF. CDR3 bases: TGTGCCAGTAGTATTTCAGGGGGCAGCACAGATACGCAGTATTTT.

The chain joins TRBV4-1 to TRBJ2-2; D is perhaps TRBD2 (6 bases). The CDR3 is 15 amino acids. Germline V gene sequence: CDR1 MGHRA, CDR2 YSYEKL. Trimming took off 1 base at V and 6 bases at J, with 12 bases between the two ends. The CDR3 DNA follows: TGCGCCAGCAGCCAAGGGACTACGATCGCCGGGGAGCTGTTTTTT. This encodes CASSQGTTIAGELFF.

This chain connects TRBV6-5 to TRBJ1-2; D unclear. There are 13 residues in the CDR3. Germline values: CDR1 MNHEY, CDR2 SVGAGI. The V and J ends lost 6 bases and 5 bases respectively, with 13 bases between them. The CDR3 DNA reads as TGTGCCAGCAGGCCTGACTCAGCATATGGCTACACCTTC. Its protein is CASRPDSAYGYTF.

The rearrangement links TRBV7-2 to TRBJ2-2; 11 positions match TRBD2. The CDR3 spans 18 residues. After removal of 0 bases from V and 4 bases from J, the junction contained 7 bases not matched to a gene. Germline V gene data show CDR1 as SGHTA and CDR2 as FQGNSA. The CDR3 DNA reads TGTGCCAGCAGCTTAGCTACTAGCGGGAGTCGTGTCACCGGGGAGCTGTTTTTT. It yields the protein CASSLATSGSRVTGELFF.

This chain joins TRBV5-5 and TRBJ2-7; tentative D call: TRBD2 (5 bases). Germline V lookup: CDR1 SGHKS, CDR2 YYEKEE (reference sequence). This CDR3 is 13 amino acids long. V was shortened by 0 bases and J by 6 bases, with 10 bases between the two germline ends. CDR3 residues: CASSLDLGGEQYF. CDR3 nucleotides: TGTGCCAGCAGCTTGGATCTAGGAGGCGAGCAGTACTTC.

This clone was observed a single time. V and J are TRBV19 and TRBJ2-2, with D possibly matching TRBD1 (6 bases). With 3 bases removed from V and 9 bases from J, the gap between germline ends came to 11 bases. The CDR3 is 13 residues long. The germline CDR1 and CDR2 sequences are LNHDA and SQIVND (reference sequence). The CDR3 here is CASSISGARELFF. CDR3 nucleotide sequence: TGTGCCAGTAGTATTTCAGGGGCCAGGGAGCTGTTTTTT.

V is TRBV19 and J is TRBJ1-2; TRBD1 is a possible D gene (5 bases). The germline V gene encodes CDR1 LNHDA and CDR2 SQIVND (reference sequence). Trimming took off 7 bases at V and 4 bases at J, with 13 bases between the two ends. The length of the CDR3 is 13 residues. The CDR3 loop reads CASKGGQGYGYTF. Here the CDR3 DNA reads TGTGCCAGTAAGGGAGGTCAGGGCTATGGCTACACCTTC.

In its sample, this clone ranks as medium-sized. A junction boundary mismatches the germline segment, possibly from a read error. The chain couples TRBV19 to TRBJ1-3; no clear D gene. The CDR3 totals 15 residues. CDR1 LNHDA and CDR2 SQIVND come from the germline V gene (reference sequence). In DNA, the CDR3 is TGTGCCAGTGGTATCGTGCAGTTTTCTGGAAACACCATATATTTT. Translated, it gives CASGIVQFSGNTIYF.

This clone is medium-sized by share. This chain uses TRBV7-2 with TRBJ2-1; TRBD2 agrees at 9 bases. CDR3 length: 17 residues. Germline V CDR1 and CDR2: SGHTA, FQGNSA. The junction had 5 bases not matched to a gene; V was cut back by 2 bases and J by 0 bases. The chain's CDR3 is CASSLLGLASSYNEQFF. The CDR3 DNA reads TGTGCCAGCAGCTTATTAGGACTAGCGTCCTCCTACAATGAGCAGTTCTTC.

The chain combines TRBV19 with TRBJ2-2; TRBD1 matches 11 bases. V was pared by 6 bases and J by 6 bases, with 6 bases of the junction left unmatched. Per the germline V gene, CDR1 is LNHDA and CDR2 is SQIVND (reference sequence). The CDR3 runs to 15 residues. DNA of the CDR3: TGTGCCAGTAGATTAGGACAGGGGGCCGCCGGGGAGCTGTTTTTT. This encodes CASRLGQGAAGELFF. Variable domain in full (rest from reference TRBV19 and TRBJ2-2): DGGITQSPKYLFRKEGQNVTLSCEQNLNHDAMYWYRQDPGQGLRLIYYSQIVNDFQKGDIAEGYSVSREKKESFPLTVTSAQKNPTAFYLCASRLGQGAAGELFFGEGSRLTVL.

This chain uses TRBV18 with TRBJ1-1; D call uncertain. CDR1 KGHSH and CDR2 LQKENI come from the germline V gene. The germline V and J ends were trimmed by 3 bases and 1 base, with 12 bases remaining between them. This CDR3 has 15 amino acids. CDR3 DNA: TGTGCCAGCTCACCCCAAAGGCAAACGAACACTGAAGCTTTCTTT. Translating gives CASSPQRQTNTEAFF.

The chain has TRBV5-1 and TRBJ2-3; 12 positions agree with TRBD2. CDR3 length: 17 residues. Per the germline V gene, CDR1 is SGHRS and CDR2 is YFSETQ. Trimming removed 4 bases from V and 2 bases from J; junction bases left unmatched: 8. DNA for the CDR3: TGCGCCAGCAGCCAATCCCTAGCGGGAGGGCCCACAGATACGCAGTATTTT. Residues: CASSQSLAGGPTDTQYF.

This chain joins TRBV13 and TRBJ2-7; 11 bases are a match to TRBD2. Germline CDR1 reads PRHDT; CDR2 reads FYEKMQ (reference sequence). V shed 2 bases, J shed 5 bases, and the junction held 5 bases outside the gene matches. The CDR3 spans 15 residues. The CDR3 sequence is CASSLLAGGLNEQYF. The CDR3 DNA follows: TGTGCCAGCAGCTTACTAGCGGGAGGACTAAACGAGCAGTACTTC.

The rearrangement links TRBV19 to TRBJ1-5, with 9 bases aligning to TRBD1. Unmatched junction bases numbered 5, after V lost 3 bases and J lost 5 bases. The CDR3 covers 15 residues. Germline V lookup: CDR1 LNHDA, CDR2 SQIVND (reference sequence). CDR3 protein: CASSIGTGSDQPQHF. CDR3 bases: TGTGCCAGTAGTATCGGGACAGGGTCGGATCAGCCCCAGCATTTT.

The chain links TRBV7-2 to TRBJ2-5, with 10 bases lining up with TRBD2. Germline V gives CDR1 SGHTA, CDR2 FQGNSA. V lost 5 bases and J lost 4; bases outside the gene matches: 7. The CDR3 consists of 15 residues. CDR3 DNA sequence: TGTGCCAGCAGCAACCAGATAGCGGGAGGAGAGACCCAGTACTTC. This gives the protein CASSNQIAGGETQYF. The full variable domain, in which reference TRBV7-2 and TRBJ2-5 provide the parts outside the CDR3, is GAGVSQSPSNKVTEKGKDVELRCDPISGHTALYWYRQSLGQGLEFLIYFQGNSAPDKSGLPSDRFSAERTGGSVSTLTIQRTQQEDSAVYLCASSNQIAGGETQYFGPGTRLLVL.

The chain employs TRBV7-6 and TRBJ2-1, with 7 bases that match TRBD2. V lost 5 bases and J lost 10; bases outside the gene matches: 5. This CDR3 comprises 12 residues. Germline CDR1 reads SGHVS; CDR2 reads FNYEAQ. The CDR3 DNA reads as TGTGCCAGCAGCAGACTAGCTTCCGAGCAGTTCTTC. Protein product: CASSRLASEQFF. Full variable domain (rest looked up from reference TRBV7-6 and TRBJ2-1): GAGVSQSPRYKVTKRGQDVALRCDPISGHVSLYWYRQALGQGPEFLTYFNYEAQQDKSGLPNDRFSAERPEGSISTLTIQRTEQRDSAMYRCASSRLASEQFFGPGTRLTVL.

CDR3 loop: CASSLGLGGRMLQPQHF. CDR3 DNA sequence: TGTGCCAGCAGCTTAGGTCTAGGGGGTCGAATGTTACAGCCCCAGCATTTT. This chain uses TRBV7-2 with TRBJ1-5; a weak D match, TRBD1 (6 bases). Germline V gene lookup returns CDR1 SGHTA and CDR2 FQGNSA. Trimming removed 1 base from V and 7 bases from J, with 20 bases in between. This CDR3 is 17 amino acids long.

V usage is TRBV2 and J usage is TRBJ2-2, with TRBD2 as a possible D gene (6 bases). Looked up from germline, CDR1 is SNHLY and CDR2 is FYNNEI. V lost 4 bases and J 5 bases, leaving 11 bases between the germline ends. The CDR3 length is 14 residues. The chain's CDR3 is CASSGGASTGELFF. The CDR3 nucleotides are TGTGCCAGCAGTGGCGGGGCCTCAACCGGGGAGCTGTTTTTT.

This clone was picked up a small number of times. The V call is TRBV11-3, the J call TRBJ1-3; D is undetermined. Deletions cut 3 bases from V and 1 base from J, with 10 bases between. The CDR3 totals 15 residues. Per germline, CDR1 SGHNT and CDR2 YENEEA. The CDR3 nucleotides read TGTGCCAGCAGCTTCCCTCCAATTTCTGGAAACACCATATATTTT. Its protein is CASSFPPISGNTIYF. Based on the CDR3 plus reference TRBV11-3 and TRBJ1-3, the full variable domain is EAGVVQSPRYKIIEKKQPVAFWCNPISGHNTLYWYLQNLGQGPELLIRYENEEAVDDSQLPKDRFSAERLKGVDSTLKIQPAELGDSAVYLCASSFPPISGNTIYFGEGSWLTVV.